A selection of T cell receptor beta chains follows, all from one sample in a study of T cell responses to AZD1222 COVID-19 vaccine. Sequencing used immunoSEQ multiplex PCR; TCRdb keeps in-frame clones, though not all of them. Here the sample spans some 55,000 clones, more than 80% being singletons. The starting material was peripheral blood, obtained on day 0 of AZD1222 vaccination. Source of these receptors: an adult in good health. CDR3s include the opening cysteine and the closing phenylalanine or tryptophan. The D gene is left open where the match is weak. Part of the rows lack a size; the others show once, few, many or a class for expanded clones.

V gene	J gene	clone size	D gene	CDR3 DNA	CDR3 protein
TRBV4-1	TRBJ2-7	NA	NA	TGCGCCAGCAGCCAAGAGCAAGATCCCCTCCTCGAGCAGTACTTC	CASSQEQDPLLEQYF
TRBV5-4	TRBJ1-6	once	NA	TGTGCCAGCAGCCGTAACACGGGCGCTACACCCCTCCACTTT	CASSRNTGATPLHF
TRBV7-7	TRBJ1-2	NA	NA	TGTGCCAGCAGCTTAGCCCCCGATGGCTACACCTTC	CASSLAPDGYTF
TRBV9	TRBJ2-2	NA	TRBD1	TGTGCCAGCAGCCAAGGAGGACAGGGCACTACGTCACAGGGCGGGGAGCTGTTTTTT	CASSQGGQGTTSQGGELFF
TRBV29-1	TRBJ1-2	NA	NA	TGCAGCGTTGAAGATCCTAGGGATGGCTACACCTTC	CSVEDPRDGYTF
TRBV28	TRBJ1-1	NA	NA	TGTGCCAGCACCTCTGCCGGGTCCTTAGAAGCTTTCTTT	CASTSAGSLEAFF
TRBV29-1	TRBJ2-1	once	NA	TGCAGCGTGGAATCAGGGGCCAGCAATGAGCAGTTCTTC	CSVESGASNEQFF
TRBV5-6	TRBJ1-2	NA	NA	TGTGCCAGCAGCTTGGCCTCCGGATATGGCTACACCTTC	CASSLASGYGYTF
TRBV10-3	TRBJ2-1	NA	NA	TGTGCCATCACTCGGGGCCGTGGGCATGAGCAGTTCTTC	CAITRGRGHEQFF
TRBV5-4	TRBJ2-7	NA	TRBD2	TGTGCCAGCAGCTCAGGACTAGCGGAGGTCTCCTACGAGCAGTACTTC	CASSSGLAEVSYEQYF
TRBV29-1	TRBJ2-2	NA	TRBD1	TGCAGCGTTGCTTCCCCGGGACAGGGGGCCGGGGAGCTGTTTTTT	CSVASPGQGAGELFF
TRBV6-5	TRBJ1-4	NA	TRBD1	TGTGCCAGCCGACAGGGAGCTAATGAAAAACTGTTTTTT	CASRQGANEKLFF
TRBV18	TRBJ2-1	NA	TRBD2	TGTGCCAGCTCACCCTATAGCGGGAGGCCTCTTCCCACCTACAATGAGCAGTTCTTC	CASSPYSGRPLPTYNEQFF
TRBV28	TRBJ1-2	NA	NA	TGTGCCAGCAGCGGAGTTAACTATGGCTACACCTTC	CASSGVNYGYTF
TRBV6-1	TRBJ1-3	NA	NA	TGTGCCAGCAGTGAAGTATTTACCATATATTTT	CASSEVFTIYF
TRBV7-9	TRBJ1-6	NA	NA	TGTGCCAGCAGCTTAGGAACAGCCAATTCACCCCTCCACTTT	CASSLGTANSPLHF
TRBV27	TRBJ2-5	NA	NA	TGTGCCAGCAGTTTGAAGCTGGCTGGGGGAGGACGAATGGAGACCCAGTACTTC	CASSLKLAGGGRMETQYF
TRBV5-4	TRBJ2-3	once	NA	TGTGCCAGCAGCTTAAACGACAGGCTCACAGATACGCAGTATTTT	CASSLNDRLTDTQYF
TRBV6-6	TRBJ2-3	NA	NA	TGTGCCAGCAGTCCGTCTGATACGCAGTATTTT	CASSPSDTQYF
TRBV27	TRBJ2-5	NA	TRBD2	TGTGCCAGCAGTTTGACTAGCGGGAGACGCCAAGAGACCCAGTACTTC	CASSLTSGRRQETQYF
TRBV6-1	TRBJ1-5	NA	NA	TGTGCCAGCAGGGAAGGTCAGCCCCAGCATTTT	CASREGQPQHF
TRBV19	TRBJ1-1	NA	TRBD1	TGTGCCAGTAGTAGCTCAGGGGGCTGGACTGAAGCTTTCTTT	CASSSSGGWTEAFF
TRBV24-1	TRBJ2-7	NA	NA	TGTGCCACCAGTGATTTGGGCTCCCTCCAGTACTTC	CATSDLGSLQYF
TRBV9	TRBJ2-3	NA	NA	TGTGCCAGCAGCGTAGCCAGCGGTTACACAGATACGCAGTATTTT	CASSVASGYTDTQYF
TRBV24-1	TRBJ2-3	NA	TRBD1	TGTGCCACCAGTGACAACAGGGGAACAGATACGCAGTATTTT	CATSDNRGTDTQYF
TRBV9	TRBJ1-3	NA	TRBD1	TGTGCCAGCAGCGCCTCCGGGACAGCCATTATAGGAAACACCATATATTTT	CASSASGTAIIGNTIYF
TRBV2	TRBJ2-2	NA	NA	TGTGCCAGCAGGGATAGGAGCGCCGGGGAGCTGTTTTTT	CASRDRSAGELFF
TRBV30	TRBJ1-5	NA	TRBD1	TGTGCCTGGAGAAACGGGACAGGGGGAAATCAGCCCCAGCATTTT	CAWRNGTGGNQPQHF
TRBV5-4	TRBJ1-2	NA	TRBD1	TGTGCCAGCAGCCCTCAACAGGGGTACTATGGCTACACCTTC	CASSPQQGYYGYTF
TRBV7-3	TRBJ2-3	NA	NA	TGTGCCAGCAGCTTAGGGATGAGAGATACGCAGTATTTT	CASSLGMRDTQYF
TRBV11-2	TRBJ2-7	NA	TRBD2	TGTGCCAGCAGCTCGAGCCCGGGACTAGCGGGGAACTACGAGCAGTACTTC	CASSSSPGLAGNYEQYF
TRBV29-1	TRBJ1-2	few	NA	TGCAGCGTTGTGGGGTGGGAAGGGGCTAACTATGGCTACACCTTC	CSVVGWEGANYGYTF
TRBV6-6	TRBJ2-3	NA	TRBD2	TGTGCCAGCAGTCCCCGACTAGCGGAAGTCCACACAGATACGCAGTATTTT	CASSPRLAEVHTDTQYF
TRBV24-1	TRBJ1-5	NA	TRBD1	TGTGCCACCAGTGACGCGGGACAGAATCAGCCCCAGCATTTT	CATSDAGQNQPQHF
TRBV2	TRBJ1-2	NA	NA	TGTGCCAGCAGGTTGGGGACGCTGCCTTATGGCTACACCTTC	CASRLGTLPYGYTF
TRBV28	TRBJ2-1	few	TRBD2	TGTGCCAGCGCCAGGACTAGCGGGAGGACTAGCTCCTACAATGAGCAGTTCTTC	CASARTSGRTSSYNEQFF
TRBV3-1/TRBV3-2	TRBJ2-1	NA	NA	TGTGCCAGCAGCCAGATGATAGGGGGTTCCTACAATGAGCAGTTCTTC	CASSQMIGGSYNEQFF
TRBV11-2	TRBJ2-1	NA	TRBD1	TGTGCCAGCCTGGGACAGATCAATGAGCAGTTCTTC	CASLGQINEQFF
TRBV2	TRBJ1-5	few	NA	TGTGCCAGCAGCCAGAGGAAGGGAGTGGGGCAGCCCCAGCATTTT	CASSQRKGVGQPQHF
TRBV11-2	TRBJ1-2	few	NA	TGTGCCAGCAGCTTAGCAGGGCCAGATGGCTACACCTTC	CASSLAGPDGYTF
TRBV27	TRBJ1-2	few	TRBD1	TGTGCCAGCAGTAAGCCGGGACAGGGGTATGGCTACACCTTC	CASSKPGQGYGYTF
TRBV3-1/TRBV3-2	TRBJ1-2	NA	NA	TGTGCCAGTAGCCAGGGGCCGGGCTATGGCTACACCTTC	CASSQGPGYGYTF
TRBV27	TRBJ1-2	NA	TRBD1	TGTGCCAGCAGCCTTAGGACAGGGCCTAACTATGGCTACACCTTC	CASSLRTGPNYGYTF
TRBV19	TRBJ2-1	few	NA	TGTGCCAGTAGTCCCACGATAAACTCCTACAATGAGCAGTTCTTC	CASSPTINSYNEQFF
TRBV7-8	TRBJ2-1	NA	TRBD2	TGTGCCAGCAGCATTCGACTAGCGGGACCCCACAATGAGCAGTTCTTC	CASSIRLAGPHNEQFF
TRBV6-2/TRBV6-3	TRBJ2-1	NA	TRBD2	TGTGCCAGCAGCCCCTCGGGCCGCCTAGCGGGAGGGGTCGGCAATGAGCAGTTCTTC	CASSPSGRLAGGVGNEQFF
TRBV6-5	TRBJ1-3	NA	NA	TGTGCCAGCAGTTACTCGGGAGGGGGTGCTGGAAACACCATATATTTT	CASSYSGGGAGNTIYF
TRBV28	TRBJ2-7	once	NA	TGTGCCAGCAGTTTAAACTACGAGCAGTACTTC	CASSLNYEQYF
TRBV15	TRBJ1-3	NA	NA	TGTGCCACCAGCAGTGGGGCCAGCTCTGGAAACACCATATATTTT	CATSSGASSGNTIYF
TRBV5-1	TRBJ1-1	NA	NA	TGCGCCAGCAGCTTTCGTCCGGGCTCTGGGACTGAAGCTTTCTTT	CASSFRPGSGTEAFF
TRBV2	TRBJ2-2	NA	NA	TGTGCCAGCAGCGCGACTAGTAAGAACACCGGGGAGCTGTTTTTT	CASSATSKNTGELFF
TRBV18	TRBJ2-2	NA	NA	TGTGCCAGCTCACCACGGGGGCAGGGTGACACCGGGGAGCTGTTTTTT	CASSPRGQGDTGELFF
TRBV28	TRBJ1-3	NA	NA	TGTGCCAGCAGTACTATTCGGTTCGGGAAAAGCTCTGGAAACACCATATATTTT	CASSTIRFGKSSGNTIYF
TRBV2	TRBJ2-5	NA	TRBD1	TGTGCCAGCAGTAGGACAGGGGTTGAGACCCAGTACTTC	CASSRTGVETQYF